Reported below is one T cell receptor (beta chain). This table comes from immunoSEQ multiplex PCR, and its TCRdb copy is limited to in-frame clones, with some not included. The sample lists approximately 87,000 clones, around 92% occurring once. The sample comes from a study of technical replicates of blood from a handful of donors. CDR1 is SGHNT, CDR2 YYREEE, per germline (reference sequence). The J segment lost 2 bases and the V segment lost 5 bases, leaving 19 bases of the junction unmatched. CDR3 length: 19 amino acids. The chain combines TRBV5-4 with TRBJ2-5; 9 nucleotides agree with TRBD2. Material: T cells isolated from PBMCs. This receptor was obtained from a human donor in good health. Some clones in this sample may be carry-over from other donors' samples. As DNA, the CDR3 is TGTGCCAGCAGGTGGAGGGTTGCGGGAGGGCGAGGCGGACAAGAGACCCAGTACTTC. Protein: CASRWRVAGGRGGQETQYF. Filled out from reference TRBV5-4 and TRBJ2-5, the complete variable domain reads ETGVTQSPTHLIKTRGQQVTLRCSSQSGHNTVSWYQQALGQGPQFIFQYYREEENGRGNFPPRFSGLQFPNYSSELNVNALELDDSALYLCASRWRVAGGRGGQETQYFGPGTRLLVL.